This TCR beta chain was identified during a study of T cells in Graves' hyperthyroidism and ophthalmopathy. This clonotype was found many times. Template material for amplifying TCR beta CDR3 regions consisted of RNA transcripts. A first-round RT-PCR of the TCR CDR3 used the HTBI primer set. Via MiXCR, TCRdb re-called the multiplex PCR reads, giving one row per CDR3 protein. The sample holds around 280,000 distinct CDR3 sequences, roughly 15% seen once. The V end lost 11 bases, the J end lost 5 bases, and 12 bases lay between the germline ends. CDR3 length: 11 residues. The germline V gene encodes CDR1 MNHNS and CDR2 SASEGT.

The sample taken for sequencing was blood. This chain joins TRBV6-1 and TRBJ1-1, with a weak D call TRBD1 (6 bases). The TCR was taken from a middle-aged woman with Graves' hyperthyroidism. The CDR3 protein is CASSRGTEAFF. DNA of the CDR3: TGTGCCTCCTCTAGGGGGACTGAAGCTTTCTTT.